A selection of T cell receptor beta chains follows, all from one sample in a study of OX40 agonist ivuxolimab in advanced cancers. Sequencing used immunoSEQ multiplex PCR; TCRdb keeps in-frame clones, though not all of them. The table shows tens of thousands of clones, with roughly nine tenths occurring only once. The material sequenced was CD4+ or CD8+ T cells sorted from blood, taken in a trial of the OX40 agonist ivuxolimab. The receptors were gathered from an adult with an advanced solid tumor such as melanoma, head and neck, liver or kidney cancer. Each CDR3 is given with its conserved first and last residue. A clone size is listed for some rows: how often the clone was seen (once, few, many), or a class if it is expanded.

TRBV7-9,NA,TRBJ1-6,CASSLDSYNSPLHF
TRBV7-2,NA,TRBJ2-3,CASSLMKDLTDTQYF
TRBV29-1,NA,TRBJ2-7,CSVSQVYEQYF
TRBV10-3,once,TRBJ2-7,CAISEAAGPPYEQYF
TRBV11-3,NA,TRBJ2-5,CASSSRDTETQYF
TRBV7-6,NA,TRBJ2-3,CASSLDRAAGRTDTQYF
TRBV5-8,NA,TRBJ2-1,CASSLAGAGGPYNEQFF
TRBV4-1,NA,TRBJ2-7,CASSQEGLGAYEQYF
TRBV29-1,NA,TRBJ1-1,CSVRPGENTEAFF
TRBV28,once,TRBJ1-5,CASRRQAQDQPQHF
TRBV30,NA,TRBJ1-2,CAWTDSPGGGYTF
TRBV5-1,NA,TRBJ1-1,CASSLSYGILNTEAFF
TRBV5-4,once,TRBJ2-7,CASSSGQGNEQYF
TRBV6-5,NA,TRBJ2-7,CASSPGTSAYEQYF
TRBV15,NA,TRBJ2-7,CATSSSTGASYEQYF
TRBV5-6,once,NA,CASSFSRLGQATPYEQYF
TRBV11-2,NA,TRBJ1-3,CASSLEVRTVLSGNTIYF